The 15 T cell receptor beta chains in this list originate from one sample, sequenced in a study of tumour-infiltrating T cells in Burkitt lymphoma. The table came from immunoSEQ multiplex PCR; TCRdb's copy has only in-frame clones and leaves some out. The table includes roughly 1,800 clones, roughly 13% detected once. The material sequenced was tumor tissue. Source of these receptors: a human donor with Burkitt lymphoma.

In its sample, this clone was seen a few times. V gene TRBV11-3 combines with J gene TRBJ2-3, with unresolved D. Trimming stripped 3 bases from V and 6 bases from J, with 7 bases between. This CDR3 comprises 12 residues. Germline lookup yields CDR1 SGHNT and CDR2 YENEEA. The CDR3 bases are TGTGCCAGCAGCTTTCAAGGGGATACGCAGTATTTT. It specifies CASSFQGDTQYF.

The rearrangement uses TRBV6-6 and TRBJ1-4; D is ambiguous. Looked up from germline, CDR1 is MNHNY and CDR2 is SVGAGI (reference sequence). The CDR3 runs 15 residues. Trimming left V 5 bases short and J 7 bases short, with 17 bases between. CDR3 DNA sequence: TGTGCCAGCAGTCCACCAGGTGGGGTAGTTGAAAAACTGTTTTTT. Its translation: CASSPPGGVVEKLFF.

The chain couples TRBV9 to TRBJ1-3; maybe TRBD1 (6 bases). The CDR3 is made up of 13 amino acids. V was pared by 3 bases and J by 4 bases, with 8 bases between. The germline CDR1 and CDR2 sequences are SGDLS and YYNGEE. In DNA, the CDR3 is TGTGCCAGCAGCGGGGGACACGGAAACACCATATATTTT. Translating gives CASSGGHGNTIYF.

This clone has only a few counts. The V call is TRBV7-2, the J call TRBJ1-1; D may be TRBD1 (5 bases). V lost 1 base to trimming and J lost 1 base, with 10 bases between them. CDR3 length: 15 amino acids. Germline V gene lookup returns CDR1 SGHTA and CDR2 FQGNSA. CDR3 protein: CASSLVRGRNTEAFF. CDR3 DNA: TGTGCCAGCAGCTTAGTACGGGGCAGGAACACTGAAGCTTTCTTT.

This rearrangement joins TRBV6-6 to TRBJ1-3, with D unresolved. With 6 bases removed from V and 1 base from J, the gap between germline ends came to 7 bases. The CDR3 is 13 amino acids. Per the germline V gene, CDR1 is MNHNY and CDR2 is SVGAGI (reference sequence). The CDR3 nucleotides read TGTGCCAGCAGAGGCTTTTCTGGAAACACCATATATTTT. It encodes CASRGFSGNTIYF.

A few counts support this clone. V is TRBV18 and J is TRBJ2-5; D is uncertain. The CDR3 is 12 amino acids. Trimming took off 3 bases at V and 5 bases at J, with 7 bases between the two ends. Germline CDR1 reads KGHSH; CDR2 reads LQKENI. The CDR3 spells CASSPTGETQYF. The DNA for the CDR3 is TGTGCCAGCTCACCTACGGGCGAGACCCAGTACTTC.

This clone has a handful of counts. The rearrangement uses TRBV7-8 and TRBJ1-2; D gene unclear. Germline CDR1 SGHVS, CDR2 FQNEAQ. The V end lost 1 base, the J end lost 3 bases, and 15 bases lay between the germline ends. The CDR3 has 16 amino acids. CDR3 nucleotide sequence: TGTGCCAGCAGCTTAGGGGAATTCAGGCGGTACTATGGCTACACCTTC. It codes for CASSLGEFRRYYGYTF.

The rearrangement joins TRBV29-1 to TRBJ2-7; D is uncertain. From germline, CDR1 is SQVTM and CDR2 ANQGSEA. The CDR3 has 15 residues. V lost 3 bases and J 2 bases, leaving 17 bases between the germline ends. CDR3 DNA sequence: TGCAGCGTTGAGCTTTCCGGGCAGTCCCCCTACGAGCAGTACTTC. Protein: CSVELSGQSPYEQYF.

The table lists this clone with a few counts. This chain uses TRBV4-3 with TRBJ2-7, with 7 bases aligning to TRBD2. The CDR3 length is 14 residues. Germline V gives CDR1 LGHNA, CDR2 YSLEER. After removal of 0 bases from V and 7 bases from J, the junction contained 6 bases not matched to a gene. In DNA form, the CDR3 reads TGCGCCAGCAGCCAAGAGGGGGAGGGTTGGGAGCAGTACTTC. It yields the protein CASSQEGEGWEQYF.

This clone has more than one count but fewer than ten. The chain is built from TRBV6-5 and TRBJ2-4; 10 bases are a match to TRBD2. There are 16 residues in the CDR3. Germline CDR1 reads MNHEY; CDR2 reads SVGAGI. After removal of 0 bases from V and 1 base from J, the junction contained 0 bases not matched to a gene. CDR3 amino acids: CASSYSTSGAKNIQYF. The CDR3 nucleotides read TGTGCCAGCAGTTACTCGACTAGCGGGGCCAAAAACATTCAGTACTTC.

This clone was detected only a few times. V usage is TRBV18 and J usage is TRBJ1-1; the match to TRBD1 covers 7 bases. Trimming removed 3 bases from V and 1 base from J; junction bases left unmatched: 5. The CDR3 loop spans 15 amino acids. CDR1 is KGHSH, CDR2 LQKENI, per germline. The CDR3, as DNA: TGTGCCAGCTCACCGCAGGGGGTTGCGAACACTGAAGCTTTCTTT. It yields the protein CASSPQGVANTEAFF.

This chain uses TRBV7-2 with TRBJ2-3; 8 bases map to TRBD2. The CDR3 covers 14 residues. V shed 7 bases and J 2 bases; nucleotides not matched to a gene: 5. CDR1 and CDR2 (germline): SGHTA, FQGNSA. The CDR3 here is CASTAGGITDTQYF. The CDR3 DNA reads TGTGCCAGCACCGCGGGGGGTATCACAGATACGCAGTATTTT.

This clone was picked up a small number of times. This chain uses TRBV6-6 with TRBJ1-5; D unresolved. Trimming removed 7 bases at V and 0 bases at J, with 7 bases between. Germline V lookup: CDR1 MNHNY, CDR2 SVGAGI (reference sequence). The CDR3 runs 13 residues. This CDR3 reads CASTANSNQPQHF. The CDR3 region has the DNA TGTGCCAGCACCGCGAATAGCAATCAGCCCCAGCATTTT.

This clone came up a few times. CDR3 sequence (DNA): TGTGCCAGCTCACCCGGTCCCCAGACAGGGGAGGACCCAGATACGCAGTATTTT. Translated: CASSPGPQTGEDPDTQYF. The chain combines TRBV18 with TRBJ2-3; 8 bases align to TRBD1. Trimming cost V 3 bases and J 4 bases; bases outside gene matches: 15. Looked up from germline, CDR1 is KGHSH and CDR2 is LQKENI. This CDR3 is built from 18 residues. The full variable domain, in which reference TRBV18 and TRBJ2-3 provide the parts outside the CDR3, is NAGVMQNPRHLVRRRGQEARLRCSPMKGHSHVYWYRQLPEEGLKFMVYLQKENIIDESGMPKERFSAEFPKEGPSILRIQQVVRGDSAAYFCASSPGPQTGEDPDTQYFGPGTRLTVL.

The CDR3 DNA follows: TGTGCCAGCAGTTTAGGGCCGCAGAACTATGGCTACACCTTC. Translation: CASSLGPQNYGYTF. The V gene is TRBV27, the J gene TRBJ1-2; the D is unclear. This CDR3 has 14 residues. CDR1 is MNHEY and CDR2 is SMNVEV in the germline V gene (reference sequence). The V gene lost 2 bases and the J gene lost 2 bases, with 9 bases spanning the gap.